Listed below are T cell receptor beta chains from one sample, sequenced in a study of shared clonotypes between healthy human individuals. Using immunoSEQ multiplex PCR, the repertoire was profiled, and TCRdb retains in-frame clones only, with some absent. The sample holds over a million clones, about 74% seen once. Sequencing was performed on memory CD4+ T cells sorted from blood. The receptor source for this set is a man younger than 30 in good health. The conserved cysteine and the conserved F or W are not part of the CDR3 here. The order of the fields is J gene, V gene, CDR3 protein.

j_call: TRBJ1-1; v_call: TRBV10-3; cdr3_aa: AISEDRKAF
j_call: TRBJ2-2; v_call: TRBV10-2; cdr3_aa: ASSNTGELF
j_call: TRBJ2-5; v_call: TRBV5-8; cdr3_aa: ASSSRQGMLQETQY
j_call: TRBJ1-1; v_call: TRBV6-5; cdr3_aa: ASRDWTVNTEAF
j_call: TRBJ2-1; v_call: TRBV7-8; cdr3_aa: ASSSTTNSYNEQF
j_call: TRBJ2-5; v_call: TRBV15; cdr3_aa: ATSRDRVQETQY
j_call: TRBJ1-2; v_call: TRBV30; cdr3_aa: AWSVRGFYGYT
j_call: TRBJ2-7; v_call: TRBV7-2; cdr3_aa: ASSTTAPEQY
j_call: TRBJ2-1; v_call: TRBV13; cdr3_aa: ASSLRERTYNEQF
j_call: TRBJ2-1; v_call: TRBV2; cdr3_aa: ASKASGVHLGNEQF
j_call: TRBJ2-3; v_call: TRBV29-1; cdr3_aa: SVAFLASTDTQY
j_call: TRBJ2-2; v_call: TRBV9; cdr3_aa: ASSGTSMVTGELF
j_call: TRBJ2-6; v_call: TRBV7-2; cdr3_aa: ASSSGQASSGANVLT
j_call: TRBJ1-5; v_call: TRBV6-5; cdr3_aa: ASSSQGGFNQPQH
j_call: TRBJ2-7; v_call: TRBV25-1; cdr3_aa: ASSEFQTGGSYEQY
j_call: TRBJ1-6; v_call: TRBV7-9; cdr3_aa: ASSLRTDNSPLH
j_call: TRBJ2-7; v_call: TRBV6-5; cdr3_aa: ASGFSYEQY
j_call: TRBJ2-1; v_call: TRBV2; cdr3_aa: ASKRDRDEQF
j_call: TRBJ2-1; v_call: TRBV4-3; cdr3_aa: ASSLSGLPAEQF
j_call: TRBJ2-5; v_call: TRBV19; cdr3_aa: ASSEDRHPGETQY
j_call: TRBJ1-3; v_call: TRBV5-6; cdr3_aa: ASSRFGNTIY
j_call: TRBJ2-7; v_call: TRBV11-3; cdr3_aa: ASSPGGYEQY
j_call: TRBJ1-3; v_call: TRBV27; cdr3_aa: ASSLTGGVGNTIY
j_call: TRBJ1-1; v_call: TRBV11-2; cdr3_aa: ASSLMGVLNTEAF
j_call: TRBJ2-2; v_call: TRBV18; cdr3_aa: ASSRGSLSGELF
j_call: TRBJ2-7; v_call: TRBV5-4; cdr3_aa: ASSLGGGISYEQY
j_call: TRBJ1-1; v_call: TRBV5-6; cdr3_aa: ASSFGGATEAF
j_call: TRBJ2-1; v_call: TRBV7-8; cdr3_aa: ASSFIRVGQTYNEQF
j_call: TRBJ2-2; v_call: TRBV19; cdr3_aa: ASLRVGANTGELF
j_call: TRBJ2-5; v_call: TRBV30; cdr3_aa: AWSLAGGETAQY
j_call: TRBJ2-2; v_call: TRBV7-8; cdr3_aa: ASSLVSFANTGELF
j_call: TRBJ1-2; v_call: TRBV7-2; cdr3_aa: ASSLVNVLAGGPLGYT
j_call: TRBJ2-3; v_call: TRBV30; cdr3_aa: AYQRATPAGDTQY
j_call: TRBJ2-7; v_call: TRBV28; cdr3_aa: ASRLYSGASYEQY
j_call: TRBJ2-5; v_call: TRBV15; cdr3_aa: ATSRDRSREETQY
j_call: TRBJ2-5; v_call: TRBV5-1; cdr3_aa: ASSPYGGEVETQY
j_call: TRBJ1-6; v_call: TRBV2; cdr3_aa: ASSEAWGNSPLH
j_call: TRBJ2-5; v_call: TRBV6-5; cdr3_aa: ASSYSGLANQETQY
j_call: TRBJ2-2; v_call: TRBV5-1; cdr3_aa: ASRLRGDTGELF
j_call: TRBJ2-7; v_call: TRBV5-5; cdr3_aa: ASSLNGGEQY
j_call: TRBJ2-7; v_call: TRBV5-6; cdr3_aa: ASSLDPARDEQY
j_call: TRBJ1-5; v_call: TRBV5-8; cdr3_aa: ASSPGRGTGNQPQH
j_call: TRBJ2-1; v_call: TRBV7-2; cdr3_aa: ASSLSQGRVYNEQF
j_call: TRBJ1-5; v_call: TRBV30; cdr3_aa: AWAQGGDQPQH
j_call: TRBJ1-1; v_call: TRBV7-2; cdr3_aa: ASSLGDRMNTEAF
j_call: TRBJ2-3; v_call: TRBV6-5; cdr3_aa: ASSLSGFGTDTQY
j_call: TRBJ1-4; v_call: TRBV19; cdr3_aa: ASSRTADGKLF
j_call: TRBJ2-2; v_call: TRBV11-2; cdr3_aa: ASSLNRGNTGELF
j_call: TRBJ2-7; v_call: TRBV5-1; cdr3_aa: ASSLGDHITYEQY
j_call: TRBJ1-4; v_call: TRBV2; cdr3_aa: ASGLSEKLF
j_call: TRBJ1-2; v_call: TRBV28; cdr3_aa: ASSSKTGTGNSYGYT
j_call: TRBJ2-3; v_call: TRBV7-6; cdr3_aa: ASSLASPGRDTQY
j_call: TRBJ2-5; v_call: TRBV4-3; cdr3_aa: ASSQSGSETQY
j_call: TRBJ2-3; v_call: TRBV6-6; cdr3_aa: ASSRPQTGADTQY